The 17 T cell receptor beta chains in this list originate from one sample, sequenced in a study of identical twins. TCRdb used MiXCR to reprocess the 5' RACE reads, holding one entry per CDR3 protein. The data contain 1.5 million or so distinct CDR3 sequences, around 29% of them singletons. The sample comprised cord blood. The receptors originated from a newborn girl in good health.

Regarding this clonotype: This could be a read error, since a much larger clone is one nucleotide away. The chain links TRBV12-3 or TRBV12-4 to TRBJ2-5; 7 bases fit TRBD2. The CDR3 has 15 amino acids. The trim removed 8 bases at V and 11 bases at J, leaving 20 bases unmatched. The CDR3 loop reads CASLLGLADYNEQYF. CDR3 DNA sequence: TGTGCCAGCCTTTTGGGCCTAGCGGATTACAATGAGCAGTACTTC.

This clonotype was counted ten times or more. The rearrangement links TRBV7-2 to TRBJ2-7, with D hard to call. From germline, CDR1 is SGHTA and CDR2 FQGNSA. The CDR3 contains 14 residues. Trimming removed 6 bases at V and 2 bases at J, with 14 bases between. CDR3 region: CASSLGFGPYEQYF. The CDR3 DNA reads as TGTGCCAGCAGTCTTGGATTTGGGCCCTACGAGCAGTACTTC.

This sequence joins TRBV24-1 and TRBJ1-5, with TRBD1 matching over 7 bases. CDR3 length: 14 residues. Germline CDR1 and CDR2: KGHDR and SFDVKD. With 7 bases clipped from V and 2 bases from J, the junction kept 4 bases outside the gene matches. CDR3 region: CATRPTGGNQPQHF. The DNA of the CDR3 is TGTGCCACCAGACCAACAGGGGGCAATCAGCCCCAGCATTTT.

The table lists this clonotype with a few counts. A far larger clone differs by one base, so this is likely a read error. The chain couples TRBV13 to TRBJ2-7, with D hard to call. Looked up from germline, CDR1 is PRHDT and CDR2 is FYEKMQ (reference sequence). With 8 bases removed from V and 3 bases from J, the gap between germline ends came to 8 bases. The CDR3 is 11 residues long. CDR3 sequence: CASGSDYEQYF. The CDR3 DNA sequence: TGTGCCAGCGGCTCTGACTACGAGCAGTACTTC.

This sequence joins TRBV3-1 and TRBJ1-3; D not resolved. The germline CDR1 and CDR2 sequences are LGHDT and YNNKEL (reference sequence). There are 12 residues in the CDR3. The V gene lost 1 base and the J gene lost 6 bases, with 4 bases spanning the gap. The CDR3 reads CASSQVSNTIYF. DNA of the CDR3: TGTGCCAGCAGCCAAGTGTCAAACACCATATATTTT.

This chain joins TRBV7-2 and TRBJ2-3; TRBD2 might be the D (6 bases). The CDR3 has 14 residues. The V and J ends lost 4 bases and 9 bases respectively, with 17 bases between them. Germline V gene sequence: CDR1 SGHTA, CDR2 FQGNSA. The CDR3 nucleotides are TGTGCCAGCAGCTCCACAAGACTAGGGTGGACGCAGTATTTT. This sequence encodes CASSSTRLGWTQYF.

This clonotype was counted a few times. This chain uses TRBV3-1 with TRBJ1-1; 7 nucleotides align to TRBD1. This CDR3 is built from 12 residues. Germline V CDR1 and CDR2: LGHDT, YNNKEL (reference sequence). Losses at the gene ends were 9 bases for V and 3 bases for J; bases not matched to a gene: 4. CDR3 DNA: TGTGCCAGAGGGGGCTGGGACACTGAAGCTTTCTTT. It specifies CARGGWDTEAFF.

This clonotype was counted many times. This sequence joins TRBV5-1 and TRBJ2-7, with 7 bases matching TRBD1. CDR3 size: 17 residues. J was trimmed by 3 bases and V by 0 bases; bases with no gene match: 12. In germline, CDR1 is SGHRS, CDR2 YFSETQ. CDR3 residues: CASSLASLTGLNYEQYF. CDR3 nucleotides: TGCGCCAGCAGCTTGGCCTCGTTGACAGGGCTGAACTACGAGCAGTACTTC.

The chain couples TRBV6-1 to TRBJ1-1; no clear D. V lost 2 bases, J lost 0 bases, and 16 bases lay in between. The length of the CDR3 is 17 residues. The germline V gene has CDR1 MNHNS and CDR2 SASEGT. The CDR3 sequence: CASSEYNKRRVNTEAFF. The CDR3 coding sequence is TGTGCCAGCAGTGAATATAACAAGAGGAGGGTGAACACTGAAGCTTTCTTT.

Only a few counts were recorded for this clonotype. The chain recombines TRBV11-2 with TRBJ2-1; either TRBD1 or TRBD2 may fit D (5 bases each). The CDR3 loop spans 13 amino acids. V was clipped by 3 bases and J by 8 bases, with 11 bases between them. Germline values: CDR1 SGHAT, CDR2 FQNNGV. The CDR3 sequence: CASSLGVGDEQFF. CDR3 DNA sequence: TGTGCCAGCAGCTTGGGGGTGGGTGATGAGCAGTTCTTC. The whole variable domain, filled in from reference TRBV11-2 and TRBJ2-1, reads EAGVAQSPRYKIIEKRQSVAFWCNPISGHATLYWYQQILGQGPKLLIQFQNNGVVDDSQLPKDRFSAERLKGVDSTLKIQPAKLEDSAVYLCASSLGVGDEQFFGPGTRLTVL.

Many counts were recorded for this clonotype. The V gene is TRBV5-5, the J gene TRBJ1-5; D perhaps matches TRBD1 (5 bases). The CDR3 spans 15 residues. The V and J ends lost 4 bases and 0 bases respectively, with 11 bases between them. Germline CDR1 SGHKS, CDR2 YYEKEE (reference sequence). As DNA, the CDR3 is TGTGCCAGCAGCCTGACAGTTTATAGCAATCAGCCCCAGCATTTT. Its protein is CASSLTVYSNQPQHF.

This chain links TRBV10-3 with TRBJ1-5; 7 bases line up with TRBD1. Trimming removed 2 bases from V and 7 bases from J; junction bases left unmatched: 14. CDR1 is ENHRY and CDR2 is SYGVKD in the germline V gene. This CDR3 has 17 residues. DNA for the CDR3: TGTGCCATCAGTGAGGAGGTTAAACGGGACAGCCCCCAGCCCCAGCATTTT. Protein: CAISEEVKRDSPQPQHF.

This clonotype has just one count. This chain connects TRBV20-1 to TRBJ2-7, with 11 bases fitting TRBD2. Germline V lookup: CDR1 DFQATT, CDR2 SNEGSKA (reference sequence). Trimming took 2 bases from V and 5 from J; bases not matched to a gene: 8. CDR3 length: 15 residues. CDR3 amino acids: CSARTSGRVSNEQYF. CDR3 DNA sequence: TGCAGTGCTAGAACTAGCGGGAGAGTTTCCAACGAGCAGTACTTC.

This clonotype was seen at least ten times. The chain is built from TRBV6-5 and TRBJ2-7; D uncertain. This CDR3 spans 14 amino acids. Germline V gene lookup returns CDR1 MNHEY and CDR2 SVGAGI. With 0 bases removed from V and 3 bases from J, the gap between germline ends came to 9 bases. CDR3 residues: CASSYSRQFYEQYF. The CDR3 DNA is TGTGCCAGCAGTTACTCGAGGCAGTTCTACGAGCAGTACTTC.

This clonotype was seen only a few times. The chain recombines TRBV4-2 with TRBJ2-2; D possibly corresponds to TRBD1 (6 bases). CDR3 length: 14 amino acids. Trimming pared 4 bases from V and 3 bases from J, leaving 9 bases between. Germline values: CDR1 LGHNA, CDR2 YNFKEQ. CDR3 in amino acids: CASSRGQDTGELFF. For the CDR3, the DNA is TGTGCCAGCAGCCGGGGGCAGGACACCGGGGAGCTGTTTTTT.

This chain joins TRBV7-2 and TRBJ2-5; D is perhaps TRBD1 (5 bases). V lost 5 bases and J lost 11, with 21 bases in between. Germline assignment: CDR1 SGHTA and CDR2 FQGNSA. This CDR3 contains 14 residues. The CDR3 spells CASSPEGAYNEQYF. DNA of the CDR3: TGTGCCAGCAGCCCAGAAGGGGCCTACAATGAGCAGTACTTC.

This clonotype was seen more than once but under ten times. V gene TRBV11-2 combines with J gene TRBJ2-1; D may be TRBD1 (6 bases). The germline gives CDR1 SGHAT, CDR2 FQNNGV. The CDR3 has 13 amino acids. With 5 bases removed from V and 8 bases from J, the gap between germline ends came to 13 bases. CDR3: CASSLQQGHEQFF. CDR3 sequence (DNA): TGTGCCAGCAGCCTACAACAGGGTCATGAGCAGTTCTTC.